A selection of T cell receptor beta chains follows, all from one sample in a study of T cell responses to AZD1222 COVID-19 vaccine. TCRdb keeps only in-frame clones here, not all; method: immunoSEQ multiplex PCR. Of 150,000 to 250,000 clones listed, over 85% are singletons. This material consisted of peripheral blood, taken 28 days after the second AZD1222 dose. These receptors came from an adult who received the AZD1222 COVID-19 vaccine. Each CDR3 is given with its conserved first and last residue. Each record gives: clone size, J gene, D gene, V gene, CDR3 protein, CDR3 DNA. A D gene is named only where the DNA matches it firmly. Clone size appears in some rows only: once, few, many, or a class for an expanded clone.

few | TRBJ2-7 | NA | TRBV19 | CASSIDGLSYEQYF | TGTGCCAGTAGTATCGACGGACTCTCCTACGAGCAGTACTTC
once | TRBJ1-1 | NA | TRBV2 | CASSQGDPNTEAFF | TGTGCCAGCAGCCAGGGAGACCCGAACACTGAAGCTTTCTTT
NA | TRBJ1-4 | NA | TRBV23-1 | CASSQKQAHNEKLFF | TGCGCCAGCAGTCAAAAACAGGCACATAATGAAAAACTGTTTTTT
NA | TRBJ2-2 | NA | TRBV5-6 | CASSAPNRVGELFF | TGTGCCAGCAGCGCGCCGAACAGGGTCGGGGAGCTGTTTTTT
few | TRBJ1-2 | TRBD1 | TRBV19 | CASSIVGQGANYGYTF | TGTGCCAGTAGTATAGTTGGGCAGGGGGCTAACTATGGCTACACCTTC
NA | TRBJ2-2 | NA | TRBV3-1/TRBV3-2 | CASSEGGTGELFF | TGTGCCAGCAGCGAAGGAGGTACCGGGGAGCTGTTTTTT
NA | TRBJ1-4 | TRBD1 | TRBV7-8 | CASSLETGGRSEKLFF | TGTGCCAGCAGCTTAGAGACAGGGGGCAGGAGTGAAAAACTGTTTTTT
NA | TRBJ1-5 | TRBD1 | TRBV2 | CASSGTGESQPQHF | TGTGCCAGCAGTGGGACAGGCGAAAGTCAGCCCCAGCATTTT
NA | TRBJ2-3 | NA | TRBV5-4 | CASSFKGSWADTQYF | TGTGCCAGCAGCTTCAAGGGTTCATGGGCAGATACGCAGTATTTT
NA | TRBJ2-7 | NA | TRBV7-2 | CASSLSYEQYF | TGTGCCAGCAGCCTCTCCTACGAGCAGTACTTC
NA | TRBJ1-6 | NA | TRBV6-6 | CASSSPLRLGDSPLHF | TGTGCCAGCAGTTCCCCCCTCAGACTCGGGGATTCACCCCTCCACTTT
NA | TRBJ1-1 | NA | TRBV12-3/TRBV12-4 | CATSGAEAFF | TGTGCCACCAGCGGGGCTGAAGCTTTCTTT
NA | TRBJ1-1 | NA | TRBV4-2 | CASSQDGGTTEAFF | TGTGCCAGCAGCCAAGACGGGGGGACGACTGAAGCTTTCTTT
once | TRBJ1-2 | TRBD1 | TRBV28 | CASRGYRGPYGYTF | TGTGCCAGCAGGGGATACAGGGGGCCCTATGGCTACACCTTC
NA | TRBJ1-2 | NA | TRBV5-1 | CASSLSSGVGYTF | TGCGCCAGCAGCTTGTCCTCAGGGGTTGGCTACACCTTC
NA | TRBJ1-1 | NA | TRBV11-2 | CASSLSVGVTEAFF | TGTGCCAGCAGCTTAAGTGTTGGGGTGACTGAAGCTTTCTTT
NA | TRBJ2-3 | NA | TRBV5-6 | CASSFNTGANTDTQYF | TGTGCCAGCAGCTTCAATACGGGGGCGAACACAGATACGCAGTATTTT
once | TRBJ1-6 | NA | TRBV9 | CASSVAPSRESPLHF | TGTGCCAGCAGCGTAGCCCCCAGCCGGGAATCACCCCTCCACTTT
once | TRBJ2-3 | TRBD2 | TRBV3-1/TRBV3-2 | CASSPPGTNTADTQYF | TGTGCCAGCAGCCCTCCCGGGACTAACACCGCAGATACGCAGTATTTT
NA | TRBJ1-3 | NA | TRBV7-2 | CASSRQATSGNTIYF | TGTGCCAGCAGCCGTCAGGCGACCTCTGGAAACACCATATATTTT
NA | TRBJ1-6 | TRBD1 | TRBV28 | CASSQQGADSPLHF | TGTGCCAGCAGTCAACAGGGGGCAGATTCACCCCTCCACTTT
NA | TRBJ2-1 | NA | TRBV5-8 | CASRFAPSGYGQFF | TGTGCCAGCAGGTTTGCCCCCAGCGGGTACGGGCAGTTCTTC
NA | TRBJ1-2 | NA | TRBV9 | CASSVGGNIYGYTF | TGTGCCAGCAGCGTAGGTGGGAATATCTATGGCTACACCTTC
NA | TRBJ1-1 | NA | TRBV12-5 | CASGLVGTQGKAFF | TGTGCTAGTGGTTTGGTAGGGACCCAGGGAAAAGCTTTCTTT
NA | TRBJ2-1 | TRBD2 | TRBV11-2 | CASSSGMTSGNDEQFF | TGTGCCAGCAGCTCGGGGATGACTAGCGGTAATGATGAGCAGTTCTTC
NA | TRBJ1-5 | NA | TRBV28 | CASSSPTGQPPQHF | TGTGCCAGCAGTTCACCCACAGGGCAGCCGCCCCAGCATTTT
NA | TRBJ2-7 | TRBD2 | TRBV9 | CASSVGSSGGPNDRKQYF | TGTGCCAGCAGCGTAGGTTCTAGCGGGGGCCCCAACGATAGGAAGCAGTACTTC
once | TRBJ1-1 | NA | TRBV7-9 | CASSPPLGGSNTEAFF | TGTGCCAGCAGCCCACCCCTAGGTGGCTCGAACACTGAAGCTTTCTTT
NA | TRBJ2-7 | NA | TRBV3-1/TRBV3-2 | CASGDRRYLSYEQYF | TGTGCCAGCGGAGACAGACGCTATCTCTCCTACGAGCAGTACTTC
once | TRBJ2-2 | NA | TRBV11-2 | CASSVMGIGELFF | TGTGCCAGCAGCGTAATGGGGATCGGGGAGCTGTTTTTT
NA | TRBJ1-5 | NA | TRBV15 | CATTYWGAGASNQPQHF | TGTGCCACCACCTATTGGGGGGCAGGGGCTAGCAATCAGCCCCAGCATTTT